Listed below are T cell receptor beta chains from one sample, sequenced in a study of T cells after yellow fever vaccination. TCRdb recomputed calls from the 5' RACE reads with MiXCR, one row per CDR3 protein. The sample carries 400,000 or so distinct CDR3 sequences, roughly 12% recorded once. The specimen comprised PBMCs, sampled on the day of the first yellow fever vaccination. The receptors were sampled from a man in his late teens or twenties who received the YFV17D yellow fever vaccine. CDR3s include the opening cysteine and the closing phenylalanine or tryptophan. Fields, in order: clone size, V gene, CDR3 protein. Size tells how often a clone was seen (once, few, many) or the class of an expanded clone, and some rows leave it out.

clone size: .
V gene: TRBV10-3
CDR3 protein: CAISSTSGSTDTQYF

clone size: .
V gene: TRBV5-4
CDR3 protein: CASSLAAGGAFF

clone size: many
V gene: TRBV28
CDR3 protein: CASSFFGLSSGNTIYF

clone size: .
V gene: TRBV7-2
CDR3 protein: CASSLGSARTAEQYF

clone size: many
V gene: TRBV7-6
CDR3 protein: CASSFGQLNSPLHF

clone size: few
V gene: TRBV4-1
CDR3 protein: CASSQAGQGVVGELFF

clone size: .
V gene: TRBV28
CDR3 protein: CASSHPKGPTDTQYF

clone size: few
V gene: TRBV2
CDR3 protein: CASSEFKGHPYGYTF

clone size: .
V gene: TRBV4-1
CDR3 protein: CASSQETGRKAGYTF

clone size: few
V gene: TRBV24-1
CDR3 protein: CATSDLDSASSYNEQFF

clone size: .
V gene: TRBV7-9
CDR3 protein: CAFEGGTDTQYF

clone size: few
V gene: TRBV6-1
CDR3 protein: CASREYRTETYEQYF

clone size: .
V gene: TRBV29-1
CDR3 protein: CSVETRVTGATASSYEQYF

clone size: few
V gene: TRBV2
CDR3 protein: CASNPRTGGLMGNEQFF

clone size: few
V gene: TRBV30
CDR3 protein: CAWSPPSRSPLHF

clone size: few
V gene: TRBV9
CDR3 protein: CASSVSQGIDTQYF

clone size: few
V gene: TRBV11-1
CDR3 protein: CASSSIPTGEDGYTF

clone size: .
V gene: TRBV4-2
CDR3 protein: CASSQGTGTSYFF

clone size: .
V gene: TRBV5-1
CDR3 protein: CASSRATSGYSTDTQYF

clone size: few
V gene: TRBV19
CDR3 protein: CASKPGTGTDTQYF

clone size: few
V gene: TRBV14
CDR3 protein: CASSRIGLAGIYNEQFF

clone size: few
V gene: TRBV3-1
CDR3 protein: CASSRTGGSLNYGLFF

clone size: few
V gene: TRBV12-5
CDR3 protein: CASGLVLGFRGQNTEAFF

clone size: .
V gene: TRBV7-2
CDR3 protein: CASSRNQGNYGYTF

clone size: .
V gene: TRBV5-6
CDR3 protein: CAMGPGGRHNEQFF

clone size: many
V gene: TRBV4-3
CDR3 protein: CASSQEGREHSTRANEQFF

clone size: many
V gene: TRBV7-2
CDR3 protein: CASSLFDRNYGYTF

clone size: many
V gene: TRBV20-1
CDR3 protein: CSADPTTSGGPTDTQYF

clone size: many
V gene: TRBV28
CDR3 protein: CASSLSIFEVLGANVLTF

clone size: few
V gene: TRBV12-3/TRBV12-4
CDR3 protein: CASSSWTDPSSYNEQFF

clone size: few
V gene: TRBV20-1
CDR3 protein: CSRGKEYNEQFF

clone size: .
V gene: TRBV19
CDR3 protein: CASSWGARSPQHF

clone size: many
V gene: TRBV12-3/TRBV12-4
CDR3 protein: CASSGVTEAFF

clone size: .
V gene: TRBV30
CDR3 protein: CAWSVIYYEQYF

clone size: .
V gene: TRBV20-1
CDR3 protein: CSARLVGDSHSPLHF

clone size: few
V gene: TRBV7-2
CDR3 protein: CASSLGPDSSYEQYF

clone size: few
V gene: TRBV5-1
CDR3 protein: CASSPAAGLDQPQHF

clone size: .
V gene: TRBV7-6
CDR3 protein: CASSLGRTTNEKLFF

clone size: .
V gene: TRBV4-2
CDR3 protein: CASSQHVNTEAFF

clone size: few
V gene: TRBV6-2/TRBV6-3
CDR3 protein: CASSPHIQGRANEQFF

clone size: .
V gene: TRBV4-3
CDR3 protein: CASSQDPGPEETQYF

clone size: few
V gene: TRBV6-1
CDR3 protein: CASSAPDRGVYGYTF

clone size: few
V gene: TRBV28
CDR3 protein: CASSSGGGTYNEQFF

clone size: few
V gene: TRBV19
CDR3 protein: CASSIGMSYNEQFF

clone size: many
V gene: TRBV6-1
CDR3 protein: CASSDEGGGSSYEQYF

clone size: few
V gene: TRBV28
CDR3 protein: CASTLSALYVNEQFF

clone size: .
V gene: TRBV5-6
CDR3 protein: CASSHRGPQETQYF

clone size: few
V gene: TRBV5-1
CDR3 protein: CASSLDPRDNEQFF

clone size: .
V gene: TRBV5-1
CDR3 protein: CASSLAATTDTQYF

clone size: many
V gene: TRBV4-1
CDR3 protein: CASSQVQDTQYF

clone size: .
V gene: TRBV7-2
CDR3 protein: CASSFRTRGNSPLHF

clone size: .
V gene: TRBV6-5
CDR3 protein: CASSSRGAGGYNEQFF

clone size: .
V gene: TRBV25-1
CDR3 protein: CASSELGPQFNEQFF

clone size: few
V gene: TRBV11-2
CDR3 protein: CASSSRQGYEQFF

clone size: .
V gene: TRBV7-9
CDR3 protein: CASSLMAGGMLEQYF